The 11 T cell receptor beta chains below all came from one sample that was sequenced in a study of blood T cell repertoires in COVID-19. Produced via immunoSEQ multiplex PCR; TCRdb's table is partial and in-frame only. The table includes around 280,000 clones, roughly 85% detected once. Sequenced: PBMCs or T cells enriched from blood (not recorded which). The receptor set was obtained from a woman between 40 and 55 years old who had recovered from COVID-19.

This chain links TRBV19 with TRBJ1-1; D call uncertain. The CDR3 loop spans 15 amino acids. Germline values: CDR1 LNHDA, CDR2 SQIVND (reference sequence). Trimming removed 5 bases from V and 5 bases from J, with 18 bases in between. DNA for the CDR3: TGTGCCAGTAGTCCCCGCCAGGTGATTGGGACTGAAGCTTTCTTT. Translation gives CASSPRQVIGTEAFF.

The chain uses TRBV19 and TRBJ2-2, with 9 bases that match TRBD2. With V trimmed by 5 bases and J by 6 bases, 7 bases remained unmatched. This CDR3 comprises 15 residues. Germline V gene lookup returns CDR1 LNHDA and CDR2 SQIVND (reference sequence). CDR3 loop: CASSPGLAIAGELFF. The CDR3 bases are TGTGCCAGTAGTCCGGGACTAGCTATCGCCGGGGAGCTGTTTTTT.

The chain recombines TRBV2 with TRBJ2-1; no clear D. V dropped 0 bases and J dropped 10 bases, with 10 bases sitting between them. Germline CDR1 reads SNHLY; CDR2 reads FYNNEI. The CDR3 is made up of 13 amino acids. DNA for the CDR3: TGTGCCAGCAGTGAAGCGAGATCCGCCGAGCAGTTCTTC. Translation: CASSEARSAEQFF.

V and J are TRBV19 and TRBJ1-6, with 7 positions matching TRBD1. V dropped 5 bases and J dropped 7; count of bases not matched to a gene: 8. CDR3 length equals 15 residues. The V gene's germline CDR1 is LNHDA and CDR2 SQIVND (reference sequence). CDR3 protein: CASSPWDSANSPLHF. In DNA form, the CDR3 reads TGTGCCAGTAGTCCTTGGGACAGCGCCAATTCACCCCTCCACTTT.

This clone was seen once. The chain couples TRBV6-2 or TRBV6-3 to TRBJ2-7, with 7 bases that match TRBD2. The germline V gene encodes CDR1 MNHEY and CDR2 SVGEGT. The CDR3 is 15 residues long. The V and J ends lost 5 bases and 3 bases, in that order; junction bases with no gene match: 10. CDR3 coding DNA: TGTGCCAGCAGTCCGATCGGGGGGATTTACTACGAGCAGTACTTC. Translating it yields CASSPIGGIYYEQYF.

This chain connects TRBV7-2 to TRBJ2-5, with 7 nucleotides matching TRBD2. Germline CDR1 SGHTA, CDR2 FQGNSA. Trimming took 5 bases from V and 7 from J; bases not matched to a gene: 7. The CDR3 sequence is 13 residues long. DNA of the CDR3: TGTGCCAGCAGCCCCCCTGGGGGGGGGACCCAGTACTTC. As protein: CASSPPGGGTQYF.

The CDR3 loop reads CASSVDTPAGQPQHF. For the CDR3, the DNA is TGCGCCAGCAGCGTTGACACTCCAGCAGGTCAGCCCCAGCATTTT. The chain links TRBV5-1 to TRBJ1-5; D is unclear. Trimming pared 4 bases from V and 6 bases from J, leaving 17 bases between. CDR3 size: 15 residues. Germline CDR1 and CDR2: SGHRS and YFSETQ.

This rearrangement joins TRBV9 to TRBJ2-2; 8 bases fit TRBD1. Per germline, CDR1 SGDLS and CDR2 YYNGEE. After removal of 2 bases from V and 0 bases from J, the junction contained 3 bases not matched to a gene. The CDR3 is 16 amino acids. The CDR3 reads CASSVGQGPNTGELFF. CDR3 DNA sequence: TGTGCCAGCAGCGTCGGACAGGGTCCGAACACCGGGGAGCTGTTTTTT.

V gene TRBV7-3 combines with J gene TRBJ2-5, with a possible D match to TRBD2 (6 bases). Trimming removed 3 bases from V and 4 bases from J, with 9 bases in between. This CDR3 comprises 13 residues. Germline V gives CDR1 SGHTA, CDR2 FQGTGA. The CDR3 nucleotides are TGTGCCAGCAGCTTCGGGGGTCGAGAGACCCAGTACTTC. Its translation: CASSFGGRETQYF.

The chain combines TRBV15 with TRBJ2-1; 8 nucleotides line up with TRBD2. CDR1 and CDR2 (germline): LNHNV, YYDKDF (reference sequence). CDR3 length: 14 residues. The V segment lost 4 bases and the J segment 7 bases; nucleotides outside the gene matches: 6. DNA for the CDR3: TGTGCCACCAGCACTACTGGACTAGCAAATGAGCAGTTCTTC. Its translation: CATSTTGLANEQFF.

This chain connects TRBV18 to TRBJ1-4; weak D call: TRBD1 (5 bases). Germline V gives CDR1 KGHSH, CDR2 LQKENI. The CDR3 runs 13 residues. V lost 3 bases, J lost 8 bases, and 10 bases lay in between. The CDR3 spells CASSPLPGEKLFF. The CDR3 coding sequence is TGTGCCAGCTCACCCCTGCCAGGGGAAAAACTGTTTTTT.